This TCR beta chain comes out of a study of T-cell memory formation after mild COVID-19. TCRdb ran MiXCR on the 5' RACE reads and lists one entry per CDR3 protein. The data contain under 700,000 distinct CDR3 sequences, around 21% of them singletons. The ends lost 1 base at V and 7 bases at J; junction bases unmatched: 9. The germline V gene has CDR1 MNHEY and CDR2 SVGAGI. This CDR3 has 16 amino acids. The sequence was obtained from an adult woman who had mild COVID-19 (a few samples of this study predate the infection). Cell type and time point are not known. The material sequenced was PBMCs or a T cell subset sorted from them (not recorded which). The chain has TRBV6-5 and TRBJ1-1, with 10 bases lining up with TRBD1. The CDR3 DNA reads TGTGCCAGCAGTTACTATGCGGACAGGGGGAAGGGTGAAGCTTTCTTT. Translation: CASSYYADRGKGEAFF.